Listed below are T cell receptor beta chains from one sample, sequenced in a study of blood T cell repertoires in COVID-19. The method was immunoSEQ multiplex PCR; TCRdb's version includes in-frame clones alone and lacks a portion of them. The sample lists about 300,000 clones, approximately 88% occurring once. The sample was peripheral blood. The receptors shown here come from a woman in her 30s who had recovered from COVID-19. Each CDR3 is given with its conserved first and last residue. Each record gives: J gene, V gene, D gene, clone size, CDR3 DNA, CDR3 protein. The D gene is left open where the match is weak. Clone sizes are given selectively: once, few, many, or a class where the clone is expanded.

J gene: TRBJ1-1
V gene: TRBV30
D gene: TRBD1
clone size: -
CDR3 DNA: TGTGCCTGGAGGTTGACAGGGGTAGGTCGGAACACTGAAGCTTTCTTT
CDR3 protein: CAWRLTGVGRNTEAFF

J gene: TRBJ2-2
V gene: TRBV2
D gene: TRBD1
clone size: few
CDR3 DNA: TGTGCCAGCAGCCCTAGACAGGGTGGCACCGGGGAGCTGTTTTTT
CDR3 protein: CASSPRQGGTGELFF

J gene: TRBJ2-7
V gene: TRBV4-1
D gene: -
clone size: -
CDR3 DNA: TGCGCCAGCAGCGCGACAGCCTCCTACGAGCAGTACTTC
CDR3 protein: CASSATASYEQYF

J gene: TRBJ1-6
V gene: TRBV7-8
D gene: -
clone size: -
CDR3 DNA: TGTGCCAGCAGCCCCCGACAGGAGTGGGATTCACCCCTCCACTTT
CDR3 protein: CASSPRQEWDSPLHF

J gene: TRBJ1-4
V gene: TRBV12-3/TRBV12-4
D gene: -
clone size: -
CDR3 DNA: TGTGCCAGCAGTTTCGCAGCCGGGGAAAAACTGTTTTTT
CDR3 protein: CASSFAAGEKLFF

J gene: TRBJ2-3
V gene: TRBV9
D gene: -
clone size: -
CDR3 DNA: TGTGCCAGCAGCGTAGGCTCAGGGGACACAGATACGCAGTATTTT
CDR3 protein: CASSVGSGDTDTQYF

J gene: TRBJ2-3
V gene: TRBV2
D gene: TRBD2
clone size: -
CDR3 DNA: TGTGCCAGCAGGGGACTAGCGGGGGGATCTTCCACAGATACGCAGTATTTT
CDR3 protein: CASRGLAGGSSTDTQYF

J gene: TRBJ2-1
V gene: TRBV10-3
D gene: -
clone size: -
CDR3 DNA: TGTGCCATCAGTGAGTCGATTCTTAGCTTTCGTTACAATGAGCAGTTCTTC
CDR3 protein: CAISESILSFRYNEQFF

J gene: TRBJ2-1
V gene: TRBV7-3
D gene: TRBD2
clone size: -
CDR3 DNA: TGTGCCAGCAGCTTAGGCGGGGGGGCCGGAGATGAGCAGTTCTTC
CDR3 protein: CASSLGGGAGDEQFF

J gene: TRBJ1-1
V gene: TRBV28
D gene: TRBD1
clone size: -
CDR3 DNA: TGTGCCAGCAGTACCTACAGGGGGCGAATAAAGAACACTGAAGCTTTCTTT
CDR3 protein: CASSTYRGRIKNTEAFF

J gene: TRBJ1-5
V gene: TRBV2
D gene: -
clone size: few
CDR3 DNA: TGTGCCAGCAGTGACAGGGATATCTTCCAGCATTTT
CDR3 protein: CASSDRDIFQHF

J gene: TRBJ1-1
V gene: TRBV11-1
D gene: TRBD1
clone size: -
CDR3 DNA: TGTGCCAGCAGCACCAACAGGGGATTGGGCACTGAAGCTTTCTTT
CDR3 protein: CASSTNRGLGTEAFF

J gene: TRBJ1-1
V gene: TRBV4-1
D gene: -
clone size: -
CDR3 DNA: TGCGCCAGCAGCCAACTAGGACAGAATCGCGCTGAAGCTTTCTTT
CDR3 protein: CASSQLGQNRAEAFF

J gene: TRBJ2-2
V gene: TRBV7-3
D gene: -
clone size: -
CDR3 DNA: TGTGCCAGCAGCTTAACCCCCCTTGTGTCCTCCGGGGAGCTGTTTTTT
CDR3 protein: CASSLTPLVSSGELFF

J gene: TRBJ1-5
V gene: TRBV28
D gene: TRBD1
clone size: -
CDR3 DNA: TGTGCCAGCACAAGAACAGGGGTCTATAGCAATCAGCCCCAGCATTTT
CDR3 protein: CASTRTGVYSNQPQHF

J gene: TRBJ1-5
V gene: TRBV24-1
D gene: -
clone size: -
CDR3 DNA: TGTGCCACCAGTGACTCGGACAGAGGACAGCCCCAGCATTTT
CDR3 protein: CATSDSDRGQPQHF

J gene: TRBJ2-7
V gene: TRBV11-2
D gene: TRBD1
clone size: -
CDR3 DNA: TGTGCCAGCAGCTTAGCCGGGGACAGCGAGCAGTACTTC
CDR3 protein: CASSLAGDSEQYF

J gene: TRBJ2-1
V gene: TRBV5-4
D gene: TRBD2
clone size: -
CDR3 DNA: TGTGCCAGCAGCTCCCGGGGGGGCCTCAGTGAGCAGTTCTTC
CDR3 protein: CASSSRGGLSEQFF

J gene: TRBJ1-4
V gene: TRBV27
D gene: TRBD1
clone size: -
CDR3 DNA: TGTGCCAGCAGTTTCCAGGGGGCGGCTAATGAAAAACTGTTTTTT
CDR3 protein: CASSFQGAANEKLFF

J gene: TRBJ1-4
V gene: TRBV3-1/TRBV3-2
D gene: -
clone size: -
CDR3 DNA: TGTGCCAGCAGCCACCTAAGGGGTGAAAAACTGTTTTTT
CDR3 protein: CASSHLRGEKLFF

J gene: TRBJ1-5
V gene: TRBV28
D gene: TRBD1
clone size: -
CDR3 DNA: TGTGCCACCCGGACAGGGGAAGTTAGCAATCAGCCCCAGCATTTT
CDR3 protein: CATRTGEVSNQPQHF

J gene: TRBJ2-3
V gene: TRBV2
D gene: -
clone size: -
CDR3 DNA: TGTGCCAGCAGTGGACAGGGAGGCGCAGATACGCAGTATTTT
CDR3 protein: CASSGQGGADTQYF

J gene: TRBJ2-7
V gene: TRBV28
D gene: -
clone size: -
CDR3 DNA: TGTGCCAGCAGTTTTTCAGGGGCGACCTACGAGCAGTACTTC
CDR3 protein: CASSFSGATYEQYF

J gene: TRBJ2-3
V gene: TRBV28
D gene: TRBD2
clone size: -
CDR3 DNA: TGTGCCAGCAGTTTTTTAGCGGGGGACCCCTTAAGGAATACGCAGTATTTT
CDR3 protein: CASSFLAGDPLRNTQYF

J gene: TRBJ2-2
V gene: TRBV5-1
D gene: -
clone size: -
CDR3 DNA: TGCGCCAGCAGCTTGGCCATCGGGGACACCGGGGAGCTGTTTTTT
CDR3 protein: CASSLAIGDTGELFF

J gene: TRBJ2-4
V gene: TRBV7-2
D gene: -
clone size: -
CDR3 DNA: TGTGCCAGCAGCCCCCCTTTAGGGGGACGGGTAGCCAAAAACATTCAGTACTTC
CDR3 protein: CASSPPLGGRVAKNIQYF

J gene: TRBJ2-7
V gene: TRBV7-2
D gene: -
clone size: -
CDR3 DNA: TGTGCCAGCAGCCCACGGTTGGAGTTCGAGCAGTACTTC
CDR3 protein: CASSPRLEFEQYF

J gene: TRBJ1-2
V gene: TRBV28
D gene: TRBD1
clone size: once
CDR3 DNA: TGTGCCAGCGAACAGGGGACTAACTATGGCTACACCTTC
CDR3 protein: CASEQGTNYGYTF

J gene: TRBJ1-6
V gene: TRBV18
D gene: -
clone size: -
CDR3 DNA: TGTGCCAGCTCACCCGGGACACTCGATTCACCCCTCCACTTT
CDR3 protein: CASSPGTLDSPLHF

J gene: TRBJ1-3
V gene: TRBV7-9
D gene: TRBD1
clone size: -
CDR3 DNA: TGTGCCAGCAGCTGGGACAGGGGCTCTGGAAACACCATATATTTT
CDR3 protein: CASSWDRGSGNTIYF

J gene: TRBJ2-3
V gene: TRBV7-9
D gene: TRBD1
clone size: -
CDR3 DNA: TGTGCCAGCAGCCTCCCGACAGGGGTTAGCACAGATACGCAGTATTTT
CDR3 protein: CASSLPTGVSTDTQYF

J gene: TRBJ2-1
V gene: TRBV4-3
D gene: -
clone size: -
CDR3 DNA: TGCGCCAGCAGCCAAGATATTGGTGTGGCAGCAGCGGGCAATGAGCAGTTCTTC
CDR3 protein: CASSQDIGVAAAGNEQFF

J gene: TRBJ1-4
V gene: TRBV5-1
D gene: TRBD1
clone size: -
CDR3 DNA: TGCGCCAGCAGCTTGGGAAGCGCCGGGACAGGGATAAGAGCGGATGAAAAACTGTTTTTT
CDR3 protein: CASSLGSAGTGIRADEKLFF

J gene: TRBJ2-7
V gene: TRBV4-1
D gene: TRBD1
clone size: few
CDR3 DNA: TGCGCCAGCAGCCTGGGACAGGGGGCCTATGAGCAGTACTTC
CDR3 protein: CASSLGQGAYEQYF

J gene: TRBJ2-4
V gene: TRBV7-2
D gene: -
clone size: few
CDR3 DNA: TGTGCCAGCAGCTTAAATTATTTAGCCAAAAACATTCAGTACTTC
CDR3 protein: CASSLNYLAKNIQYF

J gene: TRBJ2-3
V gene: TRBV27
D gene: -
clone size: -
CDR3 DNA: TGTGCCAGCAGTTTGGCAGGTCAAGATACGCAGTATTTT
CDR3 protein: CASSLAGQDTQYF

J gene: TRBJ2-1
V gene: TRBV24-1
D gene: TRBD2
clone size: -
CDR3 DNA: TGTGCCACCAGTAGACGGGACTACCCCTCCTACAATGAGCAGTTCTTC
CDR3 protein: CATSRRDYPSYNEQFF

J gene: TRBJ1-1
V gene: TRBV6-6
D gene: -
clone size: -
CDR3 DNA: TGTGCCAGCAGTTACTCGGCAGGTTACACTGAAGCTTTCTTT
CDR3 protein: CASSYSAGYTEAFF

J gene: TRBJ1-3
V gene: TRBV6-5
D gene: -
clone size: -
CDR3 DNA: TGTGCCAGCAGAACAGGGAACTCTGGAAACACCATATATTTT
CDR3 protein: CASRTGNSGNTIYF

J gene: TRBJ2-7
V gene: TRBV6-5
D gene: -
clone size: -
CDR3 DNA: TGTGCCAGCAGTTACGGAGAGTCTGACGAGCAGTACTTC
CDR3 protein: CASSYGESDEQYF

J gene: TRBJ1-1
V gene: TRBV6-5
D gene: -
clone size: once
CDR3 DNA: TGTGCCAGCAGTCATAACAGGGTTGGCACTGAAGCTTTCTTT
CDR3 protein: CASSHNRVGTEAFF

J gene: TRBJ2-1
V gene: TRBV19
D gene: TRBD2
clone size: -
CDR3 DNA: TGTGCCAGTAGTATAACGGAACTAGCGGGGGAGCAGTTCTTC
CDR3 protein: CASSITELAGEQFF

J gene: TRBJ1-5
V gene: TRBV19
D gene: TRBD1
clone size: -
CDR3 DNA: TGTGCCAGGATCAAGGACAGGGACAATCAGCCCCAGCATTTT
CDR3 protein: CARIKDRDNQPQHF

J gene: TRBJ1-2
V gene: TRBV2
D gene: -
clone size: -
CDR3 DNA: TGTGCCAGCAGTGAAGGCGTTGTAGCTGGCTACACCTTC
CDR3 protein: CASSEGVVAGYTF

J gene: TRBJ2-3
V gene: TRBV18
D gene: -
clone size: -
CDR3 DNA: TGTGCCAGCTCATTTCCCAGGACAGATACGCAGTATTTT
CDR3 protein: CASSFPRTDTQYF

J gene: TRBJ1-6
V gene: TRBV20-1
D gene: TRBD1
clone size: -
CDR3 DNA: TGCAGTGCTAGTAGGGGACAGGGTAATTCACCCCTCCACTTT
CDR3 protein: CSASRGQGNSPLHF

J gene: TRBJ2-5
V gene: TRBV3-1/TRBV3-2
D gene: -
clone size: once
CDR3 DNA: TGTGCCAGCAGCCAAGGCGGGTTAGAGACCCAGTACTTC
CDR3 protein: CASSQGGLETQYF

J gene: TRBJ1-2
V gene: TRBV28
D gene: -
clone size: -
CDR3 DNA: TGTGCCAGCAACAGGGTGGGATATGGCTACACCTTC
CDR3 protein: CASNRVGYGYTF

J gene: TRBJ2-7
V gene: TRBV7-9
D gene: -
clone size: -
CDR3 DNA: TGTGCCAGCAGCTTAGCAGGGGGTTCCTACGAGCAGTACTTC
CDR3 protein: CASSLAGGSYEQYF

J gene: TRBJ2-1
V gene: TRBV2
D gene: -
clone size: -
CDR3 DNA: TGTGCCAGCATCCGTAACAGTCGGTCTGATGAGCAGTTCTTC
CDR3 protein: CASIRNSRSDEQFF

J gene: TRBJ2-1
V gene: TRBV5-6
D gene: -
clone size: -
CDR3 DNA: TGTGCCAGCAGCTTGGATCGTGTCAGCTCCTACAATGAGCAGTTCTTC
CDR3 protein: CASSLDRVSSYNEQFF

J gene: TRBJ2-3
V gene: TRBV5-1
D gene: TRBD1
clone size: -
CDR3 DNA: TGCGCCAGCAGCTTAGGACAGGGGGGAGATACGCAGTATTTT
CDR3 protein: CASSLGQGGDTQYF

J gene: TRBJ2-1
V gene: TRBV6-5
D gene: -
clone size: -
CDR3 DNA: TGTGCCAGCAGCCAAAGTTCGAGCTCCTACAATGAGCAGTTCTTC
CDR3 protein: CASSQSSSSYNEQFF